One and the same sample provided the 8 T cell receptor beta chains below, sequenced in a study of neurological immune-mediated disorders (dated 2019 in TCRdb). Libraries were prepared through 5' RACE. For sequencing, an Illumina HiSeq 2500 was employed. TCRdb took the public reads, trimmed them with fastp at Q25, ran MiXCR for clone calling and kept in-frame beta chains. For every CDR3 protein sequence, its rows merge into one entry that carries the most common genes and DNA. Within this sample are roughly 60,000 distinct CDR3 sequences, with under 5% of them counted one time only. Jointly, the top ten make up 1.5% to 2% of the sample. Sequenced sample: CD4+ T cells from blood. The source is a woman in her thirties or forties with multiple sclerosis.

This clonotype came up many times. V gene TRBV7-2 combines with J gene TRBJ2-3; TRBD2 might be the D (6 bases). CDR3 length equals 15 residues. In germline, CDR1 is SGHTA, CDR2 FQGNSA. V lost 1 base and J lost 3, with 11 bases in between. The CDR3 spells CASSLGRGGTDTQYF. The CDR3 DNA sequence: TGTGCCAGCAGCTTAGGGCGGGGTGGGACAGATACGCAGTATTTT.

This clonotype was seen at least ten times. V is TRBV5-1 and J is TRBJ2-1, with a weak D call TRBD2 (5 bases). Germline CDR1 reads SGHRS; CDR2 reads YFSETQ. V lost 2 bases to trimming and J lost 0 bases, with 12 bases between them. CDR3 length: 16 residues. The CDR3 nucleotides are TGCGCCAGCAGCTTCCTTCCGGGGAGCTCCTACAATGAGCAGTTCTTC. This codes for CASSFLPGSSYNEQFF. Drawing the rest from reference TRBV5-1 and TRBJ2-1, the complete variable domain is KAGVTQTPRYLIKTRGQQVTLSCSPISGHRSVSWYQQTPGQGLQFLFEYFSETQRNKGNFPGRFSGRQFSNSRSEMNVSTLELGDSALYLCASSFLPGSSYNEQFFGPGTRLTVL.

This clonotype was detected many times. V is TRBV10-3 and J is TRBJ2-2; 10 bases agree with TRBD2. Trimming cost V 8 bases and J 1 base; bases outside gene matches: 16. The CDR3 has 19 amino acids. Germline assignment: CDR1 ENHRY and CDR2 SYGVKD. In DNA form, the CDR3 reads TGTGCCATCGTCATGAGTGGAGCGGGGGGGCCTAGGAACACCGGGGAGCTGTTTTTT. Translation gives CAIVMSGAGGPRNTGELFF.

This clonotype has a count of ten or more. The J gene is TRBJ1-2, the V gene TRBV29-1; D is possibly TRBD1 (6 bases). The CDR3 runs 10 residues. Trimming took off 7 bases at V and 9 bases at J, with 12 bases between the two ends. Per the germline V gene, CDR1 is SQVTM and CDR2 is ANQGSEA. CDR3 loop: CSAGDTRYTF. CDR3 DNA sequence: TGCAGCGCGGGGGACACTCGCTACACCTTC.

This clonotype was observed many times. The rearrangement joins TRBV5-1 to TRBJ1-1; TRBD1 matches 9 bases. CDR3 length: 15 residues. Germline V gives CDR1 SGHRS, CDR2 YFSETQ. Losses at the gene ends were 5 bases for V and 3 bases for J; bases not matched to a gene: 8. The CDR3 sequence is CASSLQGARDTEAFF. The CDR3 coding sequence is TGCGCCAGCAGTTTACAGGGGGCTCGGGACACTGAAGCTTTCTTT.

The table lists this clonotype with many counts. The rearrangement uses TRBV4-2 and TRBJ2-6; D might be TRBD2 (7 bases). Germline V gives CDR1 LGHNA, CDR2 YNFKEQ. This CDR3 contains 23 residues. V lost 0 bases and J lost 1, with 28 bases in between. CDR3 coding DNA: TGTGCCAGCAGCCAAGATGGATCGGGGGTAGGGGGGGTGATTGAGTCTGGGGCCAACGTCCTGACTTTC. Protein product: CASSQDGSGVGGVIESGANVLTF.

This clonotype was counted at least ten times. This sequence joins TRBV6-1 and TRBJ1-6; TRBD1 aligns across 7 bases. Germline CDR1 reads MNHNS; CDR2 reads SASEGT. Unmatched junction bases numbered 3, after V lost 5 bases and J lost 2 bases. The CDR3 length is 15 residues. In DNA, the CDR3 is TGTGCCAGCAGTAGTGACAGGGCCTATAATTCACCCCTCCACTTT. Amino acid sequence: CASSSDRAYNSPLHF.

This clonotype was counted ten times or more. This rearrangement joins TRBV5-5 to TRBJ1-4, with a tentative D call TRBD1 (5 bases). CDR3 size: 14 residues. Trimming left V 4 bases short and J 7 bases short, with 14 bases between. The germline gives CDR1 SGHKS, CDR2 YYEKEE (reference sequence). The CDR3: CASSPLGVGEKLFF. CDR3 sequence (DNA): TGTGCCAGCAGCCCGCTAGGGGTGGGTGAAAAACTGTTTTTT. The variable domain in full, completed from reference TRBV5-5 and TRBJ1-4, reads DAGVTQSPTHLIKTRGQQVTLRCSPISGHKSVSWYQQVLGQGPQFIFQYYEKEERGRGNFPDRFSARQFPNYSSELNVNALLLGDSALYLCASSPLGVGEKLFFGSGTQLSVL.